The rows below give T cell receptor beta chains drawn from one sample of a study of regulatory T cells in long-lasting Graves disease. One entry per CDR3 protein results from TCRdb running MiXCR on the multiplex PCR reads. The sample lists 450,000 to 500,000 distinct CDR3 sequences; roughly 16% were seen once. These records were also assigned to another study, of T cells in Graves' hyperthyroidism and ophthalmopathy.

Sequences were derived from peripheral blood mononuclear cells (PBMCs), sampled at new diagnosis, from a patient treated with antithyroid drugs. These TCRs come from a man aged 35 to 55 with Graves disease. Both conserved end residues are part of each CDR3. A D gene is named only where the DNA matches it firmly. A row's size may be missing; if present it is once, few, many or a size class.

CDR3: CASSSSTGFAGELFF
DNA: TGTGCCAGTAGTTCCTCGACAGGGTTTGCCGGGGAGCTGTTTTTT
D: TRBD1
J: TRBJ2-2
size: few
V: TRBV19

CDR3: CASSGGPGTGELFF
DNA: TGTGCCAGCAGCGGAGGGCCGGGCACCGGGGAGCTGTTTTTT
D: NA
J: TRBJ2-2
size: few
V: TRBV7-3

CDR3: CSARGTSGRSDTQYF
DNA: TGCAGTGCTAGAGGGACTAGCGGGAGGTCAGATACGCAGTATTTT
D: TRBD2
J: TRBJ2-3
size: many
V: TRBV20-1

CDR3: CSVEVPGQETQYF
DNA: TGCAGCGTTGAAGTTCCGGGCCAAGAGACCCAGTACTTC
D: NA
J: TRBJ2-5
size: few
V: TRBV29-1

CDR3: CASSLEVRIGSPNEQFF
DNA: TGTGCCAGCAGCTTAGAGGTCCGGATAGGTAGTCCCAATGAGCAGTTCTTC
D: NA
J: TRBJ2-1
size: few
V: TRBV7-9

CDR3: CASTTGDTEAFF
DNA: TGTGCCAGCACCACGGGGGACACTGAAGCTTTCTTT
D: NA
J: TRBJ1-1
size: many
V: TRBV6-1

CDR3: CASSGRRGRDTGELFF
DNA: TGTGCCAGCAGTGGTCGGAGGGGACGGGACACCGGGGAGCTGTTTTTT
D: NA
J: TRBJ2-2
size: many
V: TRBV6-1

CDR3: CASSLAERRANNEQFF
DNA: TGCGCCAGCAGCTTGGCCGAGAGACGAGCAAACAATGAGCAGTTCTTC
D: NA
J: TRBJ2-1
size: many
V: TRBV5-1

CDR3: CASSPTQMNTGELFF
DNA: TGCGCCAGCAGCCCCACTCAGATGAACACCGGGGAGCTGTTTTTT
D: NA
J: TRBJ2-2
size: many
V: TRBV5-1

CDR3: CASSDSRGSPDTQYF
DNA: TGTGCCAGCAGCGACTCACGAGGAAGCCCAGATACGCAGTATTTT
D: NA
J: TRBJ2-3
size: many
V: TRBV11-3

CDR3: CSAPWRATQETQYF
DNA: TGCAGTGCCCCCTGGAGGGCAACGCAAGAGACCCAGTACTTC
D: NA
J: TRBJ2-5
size: many
V: TRBV20-1

CDR3: CATSDQGAQYNEQFF
DNA: TGTGCCACCAGTGATCAGGGGGCCCAATACAATGAGCAGTTCTTC
D: TRBD1
J: TRBJ2-1
size: NA
V: TRBV24-1

CDR3: CAGSPLRTGDTQYF
DNA: TGTGCCGGCAGCCCCCTCCGGACCGGGGATACGCAGTATTTT
D: NA
J: TRBJ2-3
size: few
V: TRBV7-9

CDR3: CASSLKRDRGIRPYF
DNA: TGTGCCAGCAGTTTAAAACGGGACAGGGGGATTCGTCCGTACTTC
D: TRBD1
J: TRBJ2-7
size: many
V: TRBV28

CDR3: CSVESQGTDTQYF
DNA: TGCAGCGTTGAATCGCAGGGGACAGATACGCAGTATTTT
D: NA
J: TRBJ2-3
size: NA
V: TRBV29-1

CDR3: CASSFGGNPSLREQFF
DNA: TGTGCCAGCAGTTTCGGCGGGAACCCCTCGCTGCGTGAGCAGTTCTTC
D: NA
J: TRBJ2-1
size: many
V: TRBV27

CDR3: CASSEGSWTAYFTGELFF
DNA: TGTGCCAGCAGTGAAGGATCGTGGACAGCTTACTTCACCGGGGAGCTGTTTTTT
D: NA
J: TRBJ2-2
size: many
V: TRBV2

CDR3: CASSQDQVGVREQYF
DNA: TGTGCCAGCAGCCAAGACCAGGTGGGAGTACGTGAGCAGTACTTC
D: NA
J: TRBJ2-7
size: NA
V: TRBV3-1

CDR3: CASSLDNSYEQYF
DNA: TGTGCCAGCAGTCTGGACAACTCCTACGAGCAGTACTTC
D: NA
J: TRBJ2-7
size: many
V: TRBV12-3/TRBV12-4

CDR3: CASSRGGGRWVTGGFIEQFF
DNA: TGTGCCAGCAGTCGAGGGGGGGGGCGTTGGGTAACAGGGGGCTTTATTGAGCAGTTCTTC
D: TRBD1
J: TRBJ2-1
size: NA
V: TRBV27

CDR3: CSATWAAGLGSTDTQYF
DNA: TGCAGTGCCACCTGGGCGGCGGGGCTGGGCAGCACAGATACGCAGTATTTT
D: NA
J: TRBJ2-3
size: NA
V: TRBV20-1

CDR3: CSARVRNTEAFF
DNA: TGCAGTGCTAGGGTCAGGAACACTGAAGCTTTCTTT
D: NA
J: TRBJ1-1
size: many
V: TRBV20-1

CDR3: CASSYAEMSTEAFF
DNA: TGTGCCAGCAGTTACGCAGAAATGAGCACTGAAGCTTTCTTT
D: NA
J: TRBJ1-1
size: NA
V: TRBV6-5

CDR3: CASSPGQLTEAFF
DNA: TGTGCCAGCAGTCCAGGACAGTTAACTGAAGCTTTCTTT
D: NA
J: TRBJ1-1
size: NA
V: TRBV7-9

CDR3: CASSSPWGAQAFF
DNA: TGTGCCAGCAGCTCCCCCTGGGGGGCTCAAGCTTTCTTT
D: NA
J: TRBJ1-1
size: many
V: TRBV11-1